The sequence of this TCR beta chain was determined in a study of Ad26.COV2.S vaccination and SARS-CoV-2 variants. Study-level results: A substantial breadth of spike-specific CD8+ and CD4+ T cell responses after vaccination has been reported.

This table comes from immunoSEQ multiplex PCR, and its TCRdb copy is limited to in-frame clones, with some not included. The sample consists of some 480,000 clones, 87% of them appearing once. The CDR3 spans 15 residues. Germline V gives CDR1 LGHDT, CDR2 YNNKEL (reference sequence). Trimming pared 4 bases from V and 4 bases from J, leaving 16 bases between. Treatment described: roughly 20 received Ad26.COV2.S at low or high dose, single or two shots; 5 received placebo; per-sample allocation not given. The samples date from day 63 after the first vaccine or placebo injection. As to this clone: Its antigen is as yet unknown.

The chain couples TRBV3-1 (or the pseudogene TRBV3-2) to TRBJ1-1; D gene ambiguous. The sequence was collected from a person between 18 and 59 years old who received the Ad26.COV2.S COVID-19 vaccine or a placebo. Sequences were derived from peripheral blood, sampled in a trial of Ad26.COV2.S vaccine versus placebo. CDR3 nucleotides: TGTGCCAGCAGCCCTACCCCAGTATCTTCCACTGAAGCTTTCTTT. Translation gives CASSPTPVSSTEAFF.